This entry describes one TCR beta chain. Produced via immunoSEQ multiplex PCR; TCRdb's table is partial and in-frame only. Of around 450,000 clones listed, nearly 90% are singletons. Per germline, CDR1 WSHSY and CDR2 SAAADI. This CDR3 has 15 amino acids. V lost 6 bases to trimming and J lost 0 bases, with 12 bases between them. The data are from a study of Ad26.COV2.S vaccination and SARS-CoV-2 variants. Described treatment: around 19 received Ad26.COV2.S at low or high dose, single or two shots; 5 received placebo; per-sample allocation not given. The investigators took samples on day 63 after the first vaccine or placebo injection.

The chain combines TRBV10-2 with TRBJ1-3; D remains ambiguous. This receptor was obtained from a person between 18 and 59 years old who received the Ad26.COV2.S COVID-19 vaccine or a placebo. Sequencing used peripheral blood, obtained in a trial of Ad26.COV2.S vaccine versus placebo. The CDR3 sequence: CASRTGPHSGNTIYF. The DNA of the CDR3 is TGCGCCAGCAGGACCGGGCCTCACTCTGGAAACACCATATATTTT.